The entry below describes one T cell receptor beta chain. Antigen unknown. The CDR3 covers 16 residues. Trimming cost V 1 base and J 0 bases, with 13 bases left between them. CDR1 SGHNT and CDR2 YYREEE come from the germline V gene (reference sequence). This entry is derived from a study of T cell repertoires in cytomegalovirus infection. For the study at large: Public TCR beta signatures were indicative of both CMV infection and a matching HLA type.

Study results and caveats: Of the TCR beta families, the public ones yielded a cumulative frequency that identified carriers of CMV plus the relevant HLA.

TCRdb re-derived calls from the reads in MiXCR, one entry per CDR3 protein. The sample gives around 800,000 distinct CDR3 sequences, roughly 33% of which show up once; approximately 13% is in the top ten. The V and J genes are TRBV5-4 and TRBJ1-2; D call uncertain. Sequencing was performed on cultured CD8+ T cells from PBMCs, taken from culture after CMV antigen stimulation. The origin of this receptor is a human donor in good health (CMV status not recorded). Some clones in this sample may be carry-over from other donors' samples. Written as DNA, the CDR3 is TGTGCCAGCAGCTTGTTCGGCGCGGGAGCTAACTATGGCTACACCTTC. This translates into CASSLFGAGANYGYTF.